This TCR beta chain appears in the sequencing data of a study of shared clonotypes between healthy human individuals. Study-level background: Three CD4 naive, three CD4 memory, two CD8 naive and one CD8 memory plate were used per donor.

Sequencing used immunoSEQ multiplex PCR; TCRdb keeps in-frame clones, though not all of them. The sample has approximately 1,000,000 clones, 78% seen once. The study's findings and limits: Sampling covered nothing but blood. Tissue TCR repertoires likely differ from those found in blood.

This CDR3 region has 12 residues. Germline CDR1 and CDR2: MDHEN and SYDVKM. V lost 8 bases and J lost 2; bases outside the gene matches: 3. In regard to this clone: The antigen remains undetermined.

This sequence originates from a man younger than 30 in good health. Some clones in this sample may be carry-over from other donors' samples. Specimen: memory CD4+ T cells from PBMCs. Subset: CD45RA-negative fraction. The V gene is TRBV28, the J gene TRBJ2-7, with 7 bases fitting TRBD1. As DNA, the CDR3 is TGTGCCAGCGGGGACAGCGCCTACGAGCAGTACTTC. It is translated as CASGDSAYEQYF.